This T cell receptor (beta chain) was recovered during a study of blood T cell repertoires in COVID-19. Study summary: Nucleic acid was either cDNA or gDNA, and it came from T cells, B-cell-depleted T cells, or PBMCs.

V was cut by 0 bases and J by 0 bases, with 7 bases left in between. The CDR3 runs 15 residues. The germline V gene has CDR1 SGHRS and CDR2 YFSETQ. The data were produced by immunoSEQ multiplex PCR, yet TCRdb's version contains in-frame clones alone and is incomplete. The sample lists around 25,000 clones; roughly 79% were seen once. What was sequenced was peripheral blood. The chain employs TRBV5-1 and TRBJ1-3, with unresolved D. The sequence was obtained from a man in his 70s with acute or convalescent COVID-19. The CDR3, as DNA: TGCGCCAGCAGCTTGGCAGGTCTCTCTGGAAACACCATATATTTT. Amino acids: CASSLAGLSGNTIYF.